This T cell receptor (beta chain) was sequenced during a study of cytomegalovirus exposure and HLA in healthy donors (dated by TCRdb to the late 2010s). Some background on the complete study: An earlier analysis of some 620 of the donors reported 276 Gb of sequence data and approximately 120 million unique TCR beta sequences obtained from some 200 million T cells. An early release that covered 640 HLA-typed donors contained approximately 290 gigabases of sequencing data and tens of millions of unique TCR sequences. Of the roughly 400 genotyped donors, about 80% fell in the genetic ancestry cluster associated with self-reported Caucasian donors. The study was designed to test whether signatures of past pathogen exposure could be identified by cataloging public T cell receptors. The T cell repertoires of under 700 subjects were profiled by immunosequencing and related to cytomegalovirus serostatus. Along with the roughly 710-subject first cohort, a separate validation cohort of more than 90 different subjects was used. To predict cytomegalovirus infection status, the study brought together high-throughput TCR immunosequencing, statistical association of individual TCRs with disease status, and machine learning. A later analysis re-analyzed previously published TCR beta repertoires from approximately 700 donors and added high-resolution HLA genotyping to study TCR occurrence patterns. Rather than using new phenotypic data, the later analysis identified candidate immune exposures from TCR beta sequences and from how often those sequences occurred across donors. An earlier analysis of 587 of the donors used high-throughput TCR beta sequencing to judge whether each TCR beta V gene segment behaved as functional or pseudogenic. Donor age, sex, ethnicity and CMV serostatus were compiled together with the repertoire data. In a later genetic analysis, genome-wide SNP genotypes for about three fifths of the roughly 670 donors were used, and that subset was treated as a discovery cohort. Every repertoire in the discovery cohort had been generated on one and the same sequencing platform. HLA typing included class I and class II loci at four-digit resolution. The number of typed donors differed by locus: about 629-640 for A, B, C, DRB1 and DQB1; approximately 520 for DQA1; over 600 for DPA1; and 400 to 480 for DPB1. Roughly five DR-DQ haplotypes were handled as single units for association and clustering, since linkage in the cohort was strong. Among approximately 370 genotyped donors of the cohort, an average of roughly 230,000 unique TCR beta nucleotide sequences was sequenced per donor, of which 15% to 20% were non-productive.

In total, approximately 700 healthy bone marrow donors made up the cohort. Cohort members were all nominally healthy when sampled, although unrecorded immune exposures were likely present. The donor tested CMV seronegative, placing the donor among the 350 to 400 seronegative members of the cohort. A peripheral blood sample was collected from each donor, and TCR beta sequencing was performed on peripheral blood mononuclear cells. The Qiagen DNeasy Blood Extraction Kit was used to extract genomic DNA from the blood cell samples. Remarks on this clone: No cognate antigen has been identified for it.

The germline V and J ends show losses of 2 bases and 5 bases respectively, and no gene match explains 5 bases of the junction. Measured from the cysteine to the phenylalanine, the CDR3 is 14 residues long. This entry keeps only the CDR3 DNA: 42 bases, framed from base 1. In the germline V gene, CDR1 corresponds to KGHSH and CDR2 to LQKENI. Study-wide findings and limitations: CMV serostatus was the only immune exposure information available for the cohort. Over 15 rarely observed V segments, including chromosome 9 orphons, were excluded from the earlier analysis of approximately 600 of the donors because counts were too low. According to a later analysis, TCR association rates differed among HLA loci, with DRB1 alleles showing the most associated TCRs and HLA-C alleles showing the fewest. Cytomegalovirus status was reported to be diagnosed by the classifier with high specificity and sensitivity in both the original and validation cohorts. A group of highly shared sequence variants was considered likely to be a technical artifact of the sequencing pipeline. Across donors, most TCR sequences were observed very rarely, whereas some public TCRs were present in many individuals. A total of fewer than 200 TCR beta chains were listed by the study as associated with cytomegalovirus. When HLA alleles, especially DR and DQ, strongly co-occurred, attributing TCR associations to individual alleles was difficult. In a later analysis, around 17,000 TCR beta sequences were associated with specific HLA alleles at a false discovery rate of 0.05. Correlated functional status among segregating V segments might be attributable to linkage disequilibrium, but an unknown experimental factor could not be ruled out. A few of the identified cytomegalovirus-associated TCR beta chains were confirmed in vitro to be specific for cytomegalovirus antigens. In a later analysis, several top co-occurrence clusters were reported to appear linked to parvovirus B19, influenza, CMV and Epstein-Barr virus. The authors suggested that the approach could potentially be generalized to other disease states and immunological phenotypes. Because the 87-base-pair reads could not distinguish some IMGT-functional V segments, including TRBV6-2 and TRBV6-3, those segments were excluded. A further reported finding was that TCR beta sequences accurately predicted the HLA-A and HLA-B alleles for most subjects in the first cohort. Compared with equally common non-associated chains, HLA-associated TCR beta chains in a later analysis were more clonally expanded and had lower generation probabilities. An earlier analysis of approximately 590 of the donors showed that most TCR beta V segments appeared in productive rearrangements either about 90% or about 30% of the time, which broadly matched IMGT annotations. Because HLA typing was missing for some donors at each locus, association tests included only the typed subset. Presence/absence analyses assumed roughly uniform sequencing depth across donors, an assumption that may not hold. In a later analysis, most CMV-associated TCR beta chains were found to appear HLA-restricted, with HLA associations seemingly driven largely by CMV exposure. A later genetic analysis reported fewer N-insertions in productive TCRs among donors in an Asian-associated ancestry cluster than the roughly 690-donor mean. This cohort had only TCR beta chains sequenced, and the lack of alpha or paired-chain data limited which features could be detected. An association between a missense DCLRE1C variant and V-gene and J-gene trimming of TCR beta chains was found in a later genetic analysis and replicated in an independent cohort.

Receptors were amplified or captured by the immunoSEQ multiplex PCR assay. A mixture of 60 forward primers for TCR Vbeta segments and 13 reverse primers for TCR Jbeta segments was used in the multiplex PCR. Amplification of the CDR3 region of rearranged TCR beta genes was performed with a multiplex PCR assay on genomic DNA. On the Illumina HiSeq System, the amplified TCR beta libraries were sequenced as 87-base-pair reads. On the authors' methods: A later analysis counted approximately 76 million unique TCR beta chains across the 650 to 800 repertoires, and 10 million to 11 million of these chains were shared by at least two donors. Raw reads were error-corrected and collapsed into unique sequences with a nearest-neighbor algorithm that merged closely related sequences to remove PCR and sequencing errors. Alignment of CDR3 sequences to IMGT reference sequences was used to assign V, D and J gene segments. For a sequence to be retained, a match of at least six nucleotides was required to both a V gene segment and a J gene segment. Rearrangements were called productive when the CDR3 lacked stop codons and stayed in frame with V and J; all others were non-productive. CDR3 was defined by IMGT convention, running from the second conserved V-encoded cysteine to the conserved J-encoded phenylalanine. The earlier analysis of more than 450 of the donors excluded sequences that lacked an unambiguous match to a single V gene segment. In an earlier analysis of a few hundred of the donors, a V segment was called functional when productive rearrangements were above 56.7%, and segregating when the standard deviation between donors exceeded 5%. A statistical classification framework was developed to diagnose cytomegalovirus status using the catalog of TCR beta chain sequences. In a later analysis, TCR nucleotide sequences were compared against IMGT/GENE-DB human TR gene sequences so that V and J genes could be assigned. A later analysis assigned CDR3 sequences and most-parsimonious VDJ recombination scenarios with the TCRdist pipeline. In a later analysis, each TCR beta chain was defined by its CDR3 amino acid sequence together with its V-gene family, and reads without a unique V-gene family were excluded. In a later analysis, 450 to 600 highly shared, low-generation-probability nucleotide sequences were removed to address suspected cross-contamination and a sequencing artifact. In a later analysis, a clonal expansion index for each public chain was calculated from normalized within-repertoire ranks of inferred template counts. A later analysis computed generation probabilities with a VDJ recombination model fitted to out-of-frame rearrangements, and checked the results against IGoR. Hypergeometric tests were used in a later analysis to score TCR-TCR, TCR-HLA and TCR-CMV co-occurrence, with a repertoire-size bias correction applied to the TCR pairs. False discovery rates were estimated in a later analysis by permuting HLA or CMV assignments 20 times. In a later analysis, co-occurring TCRs were grouped with DBSCAN, and TCRdist sequence similarity was added when clustering was performed within HLA-allele-positive subsets. Repertoires with fewer than 30,000 or more than 120,000 public chains were left out of co-occurrence clustering, as were about 5 repertoires with anomalous nucleotide sharing. TCRdb stores this immuneACCESS table with in-frame sequences only. Part of the clones is absent; in the studies checked, under half of the shortfall reflects unresolved V genes, and no reason is known for the rest. From that table come the V and J calls and clone size; the DNA was used to work out D and trimming. This sample's records show 100,000 to 150,000 clones. The top ten hold 2.5% to 3% of the sample.

The sequenced material came from PBMCs. In this chain, TRBV18 is recombined with TRBJ2-7; 8 bases in the junction line up with TRBD1. The source of this sequence is a man aged 30 to 45 in good health and CMV-seronegative. The sequenced DNA: TGTGCCAGCTCACCAGGGCAGGGGGCCAACGAGCAGTACTTC. It translates as CASSPGQGANEQYF.